This passage covers 8 T cell receptor beta chains from one sample sequenced in a study of blood T cell repertoires in COVID-19. Method: immunoSEQ multiplex PCR; TCRdb's copy keeps in-frame clones and lacks some. Found here are about 360,000 clones, about 86% of them singletons; the top ten hold 2.5% to 3%. The sequencing sample was made of peripheral blood. These receptor sequences come from a man aged 30 to 39 with active or convalescent COVID-19.

The rearrangement uses TRBV2 and TRBJ1-6; 8 nucleotides match TRBD1. The CDR3 length is 16 residues. V shed 7 bases, J shed 7 bases, and the junction held 12 bases outside the gene matches. Germline V gene sequence: CDR1 SNHLY, CDR2 FYNNEI. The chain's CDR3 is CASKGRGTGPNSPLHF. In DNA form, the CDR3 reads TGTGCCAGCAAAGGTCGCGGGACAGGACCGAATTCACCCCTCCACTTT. The full variable domain, completed using reference TRBV2 and TRBJ1-6, is EPEVTQTPSHQVTQMGQEVILRCVPISNHLYFYWYRQILGQKVEFLVSFYNNEISEKSEIFDDQFSVERPDGSNFTLKIRSTKLEDSAMYFCASKGRGTGPNSPLHFGNGTRLTVT.

The V and J genes are TRBV30 and TRBJ2-2; tentatively, D is TRBD1 (6 bases). The CDR3 consists of 16 residues. V lost 6 bases and J lost 3, with 20 bases in between. Per the germline V gene, CDR1 is GTSNPN and CDR2 is SVGIG (reference sequence). CDR3 region: CACPDRRGRDTGELFF. The CDR3, as DNA: TGTGCCTGCCCCGATCGCAGGGGACGCGACACCGGGGAGCTGTTTTTT.

The CDR3 is CASSQSSYGYTF. In nucleotides, the CDR3 is TGTGCCAGCAGCCAGAGTTCATATGGCTACACCTTC. The V and J genes are TRBV3-1 (or the pseudogene TRBV3-2) and TRBJ1-2; D remains unclear. V lost 3 bases to trimming and J lost 5 bases, with 7 bases between them. CDR1 LGHDT and CDR2 YNNKEL come from the germline V gene (reference sequence). CDR3 length: 12 amino acids.

This rearrangement joins TRBV11-2 to TRBJ2-7; perhaps TRBD2 as D (6 bases). Germline values: CDR1 SGHAT, CDR2 FQNNGV. V was clipped by 5 bases and J by 1 base, with 21 bases between them. The CDR3 contains 17 residues. CDR3 nucleotide sequence: TGTGCCAGCAGCCCCTCTTTAGCGGCTGGGGGTTCCTACGAGCAGTACTTC. Amino acid sequence: CASSPSLAAGGSYEQYF.

The chain is built from TRBV3-1 (or the pseudogene TRBV3-2) and TRBJ2-7; 7 bases map to TRBD1. After removal of 4 bases from V and 0 bases from J, the junction contained 6 bases not matched to a gene. The CDR3 has 15 residues. Germline CDR1 reads LGHDT; CDR2 reads YNNKEL (reference sequence). DNA for the CDR3: TGTGCCAGCAGCCGGAGGACAGGATTCTCCTACGAGCAGTACTTC. As protein: CASSRRTGFSYEQYF.

The V gene is TRBV6-1, the J gene TRBJ1-6; no reliable D call. Germline lookup yields CDR1 MNHNS and CDR2 SASEGT. V was trimmed by 2 bases and J by 10 bases, leaving 12 bases between them. This CDR3 has 14 residues. The CDR3 bases are TGTGCCAGCAGTGAACTTGAATTTCGGTCACCCCTCCACTTT. Amino acid sequence: CASSELEFRSPLHF.

The chain has TRBV3-1 (or the pseudogene TRBV3-2) and TRBJ1-3; D is perhaps TRBD1 (5 bases). CDR3 length equals 15 residues. Between the trimmed V and J ends, which lost 0 bases and 8 bases, there was a span of 14 bases. Germline CDR1 LGHDT, CDR2 YNNKEL (reference sequence). The CDR3 spells CASSQDRAGRDTIYF. In DNA, the CDR3 is TGTGCCAGCAGCCAAGATCGGGCAGGGCGAGACACCATATATTTT.

The rearrangement uses TRBV7-8 and TRBJ1-4, with D unclear. V lost 5 bases to trimming and J lost 0 bases, with 7 bases between them. This CDR3 has 14 residues. CDR1 is SGHVS and CDR2 is FQNEAQ in the germline V gene. DNA for the CDR3: TGTGCCAGCAGCGGCGGGGCAACTAATGAAAAACTGTTTTTT. Translation gives CASSGGATNEKLFF.